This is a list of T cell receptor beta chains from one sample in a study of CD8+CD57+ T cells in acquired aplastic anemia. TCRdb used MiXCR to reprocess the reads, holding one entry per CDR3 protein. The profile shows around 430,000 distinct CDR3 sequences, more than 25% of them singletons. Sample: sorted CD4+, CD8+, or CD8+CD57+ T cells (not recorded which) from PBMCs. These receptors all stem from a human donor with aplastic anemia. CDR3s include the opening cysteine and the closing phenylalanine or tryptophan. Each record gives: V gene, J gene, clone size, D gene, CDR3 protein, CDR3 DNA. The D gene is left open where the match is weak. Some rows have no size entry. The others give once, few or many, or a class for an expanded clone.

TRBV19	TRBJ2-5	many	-	CASSILGQQETQYF	TGTGCCAGTAGTATTCTCGGACAGCAAGAGACCCAGTACTTC
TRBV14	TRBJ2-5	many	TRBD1	CASSRDRGETQYF	TGTGCCAGCAGCCGGGACAGGGGAGAGACCCAGTACTTC
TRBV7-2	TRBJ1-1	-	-	CASSLRPGITEAFF	TGTGCCAGCAGCTTACGGCCGGGTATCACTGAAGCTTTCTTT
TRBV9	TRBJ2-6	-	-	CASDKGHNSGANVLTF	TGTGCCAGCGACAAGGGACACAACTCTGGGGCCAACGTCCTGACTTTC
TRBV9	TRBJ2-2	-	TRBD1	CASGVGQGSVGELFF	TGTGCCAGCGGCGTGGGACAGGGATCTGTCGGGGAGCTGTTTTTT
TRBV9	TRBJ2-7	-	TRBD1	CASSVGTTGTGASYEQYF	TGTGCCAGCAGCGTAGGGACTACCGGGACAGGGGCTTCCTACGAGCAGTACTTC
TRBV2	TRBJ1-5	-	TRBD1	CASRERWTGVGNQPQHF	TGTGCCAGCAGGGAGAGGTGGACAGGGGTTGGTAATCAGCCCCAGCATTTT
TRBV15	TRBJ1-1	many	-	CATSRDPSLSGTEAFF	TGTGCCACCAGCAGAGATCCCTCTTTGAGCGGGACTGAAGCTTTCTTT
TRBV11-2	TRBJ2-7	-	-	CASRSLKFLGSSSYEQYF	TGTGCCAGCCGCAGCTTGAAGTTTTTAGGCAGTAGCTCCTACGAGCAGTACTTC
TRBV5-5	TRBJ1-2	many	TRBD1	CASSFGDRGRGYTF	TGTGCCAGCAGCTTTGGGGACAGGGGACGTGGCTACACCTTC